These T cell receptor beta chains were read from a single sample in a study of blood T cell repertoires in COVID-19. Repertoires were generated with immunoSEQ multiplex PCR, while TCRdb's copy carries only in-frame clones and drops some. The repertoire consists of fewer than 200,000 clones, with 65% to 90% occurring once and the leading ten covering over 7%. The specimen was peripheral blood. All receptors come from a man aged 50 or older with active or convalescent COVID-19. The CDR3 runs from the conserved cysteine through the conserved F or W. The D gene is left open where the match is weak. Clone size, where shown, is once, few, many, or a class for clones that have expanded.

cdr3_length j_call d_call v_call clone_size cdr3_aa cdr3_nt
17 TRBJ1-5 TRBD1 TRBV12-5 NA CASGLVRGEGGSQPQHF TGTGCTAGTGGTTTGGTACGAGGTGAAGGGGGCAGTCAGCCCCAGCATTTT
13 TRBJ2-5 NA TRBV2 NA CASSGGMGETQYF TGTGCCAGCAGTGGAGGGATGGGGGAGACCCAGTACTTC
15 TRBJ2-3 TRBD1 TRBV5-1 NA CASSGQGSGTDTQYF TGCGCCAGCAGCGGACAGGGGTCGGGGACAGATACGCAGTATTTT
16 TRBJ1-1 NA TRBV9 NA CASSASSWTVNTEAFF TGTGCCAGCAGCGCCTCCTCGTGGACAGTGAACACTGAAGCTTTCTTT
14 TRBJ2-1 NA TRBV6-5 NA CASSPGITYNEQFF TGTGCCAGCAGCCCGGGGATTACCTACAATGAGCAGTTCTTC
13 TRBJ1-2 NA TRBV30 NA CAWSDQVHYGYTF TGTGCCTGGAGCGACCAGGTGCACTATGGCTACACCTTC
16 TRBJ1-4 NA TRBV9 NA CASSASGLRDNEKLFF TGTGCCAGCAGCGCGAGCGGGTTAAGGGATAATGAAAAACTGTTTTTT
16 TRBJ1-4 NA TRBV6-5 few CASSSRGSATNEKLFF TGTGCCAGCAGTTCAAGGGGGTCGGCAACTAATGAAAAACTGTTTTTT
14 TRBJ1-3 NA TRBV19 NA CASSLDSFGNTIYF TGTGCCAGTAGTCTCGACAGCTTTGGAAACACCATATATTTT
17 TRBJ2-7 TRBD2 TRBV12-5 NA CASGRGLQRGGTYEQYF TGTGCTAGTGGTCGGGGACTTCAGCGGGGTGGGACCTACGAGCAGTACTTC
15 TRBJ1-6 NA TRBV14 once CASSQGGGWRSPLHF TGTGCCAGCAGCCAAGGGGGGGGATGGCGGTCACCCCTCCACTTT
16 TRBJ1-3 NA TRBV6-5 NA CASSYANRASGNTIYF TGTGCCAGCAGTTACGCCAACAGGGCCTCTGGAAACACCATATATTTT
13 TRBJ2-7 NA TRBV11-2 NA CASSLQGLYEQYF TGTGCCAGCAGCTTACAGGGGTTGTACGAGCAGTACTTC
18 TRBJ2-1 TRBD2 TRBV4-1 NA CASSQDDLLAGGYNEQFF TGCGCCAGCAGCCAAGATGACTTACTAGCGGGGGGTTACAATGAGCAGTTCTTC
14 TRBJ2-3 NA TRBV4-1 NA CASSQLGGGDTQYF TGCGCCAGCAGCCAACTAGGGGGGGGAGATACGCAGTATTTT
14 TRBJ1-3 NA TRBV7-9 NA CASSSDNSGNTIYF TGTGCCAGCAGCTCGGACAACTCTGGAAACACCATATATTTT
17 TRBJ2-7 TRBD2 TRBV7-9 few CASSLRGGTSNTHEQYF TGTGCCAGCAGCTTAAGGGGCGGGACTAGTAATACCCACGAGCAGTACTTC
15 TRBJ1-3 NA TRBV3-1/TRBV3-2 NA CASSQEALSGNTIYF TGTGCCAGCAGCCAAGAGGCCCTCTCTGGAAACACCATATATTTT
15 TRBJ2-1 NA TRBV9 NA CASSVRGISYNEQFF TGTGCCAGCAGCGTACGCGGGATCTCCTACAATGAGCAGTTCTTC
11 TRBJ2-7 TRBD2 TRBV27 NA CASSQAGKQYF TGTGCCAGCTCTCAAGCGGGGAAGCAGTACTTC
17 TRBJ1-2 NA TRBV19 NA CASSLLARGSSHYGYTF TGTGCCAGTAGTCTCCTCGCCCGGGGGAGTTCCCACTATGGCTACACCTTC
14 TRBJ2-5 TRBD2 TRBV3-1/TRBV3-2 NA CASSQRTSPETQYF TGTGCCAGCAGCCAAAGGACTAGCCCAGAGACCCAGTACTTC
12 TRBJ1-2 NA TRBV2 few CASLLGAYGYTF TGTGCCAGCTTACTTGGGGCCTATGGCTACACCTTC
13 TRBJ2-1 TRBD1 TRBV9 NA CASSRQGSDEQFF TGTGCCAGCAGCCGACAGGGGTCTGATGAGCAGTTCTTC
18 TRBJ1-2 NA TRBV4-3 NA CASSQDPRGTRLNYGYTF TGCGCCAGCAGCCAAGATCCCCGGGGGACTCGCCTTAACTATGGCTACACCTTC
14 TRBJ2-7 TRBD1 TRBV11-1 NA CASSFSTGTYEQYF TGTGCCAGCAGCTTTTCGACAGGGACCTACGAGCAGTACTTC
12 TRBJ2-4 TRBD2 TRBV18 NA CASSPPGGIQYF TGTGCCAGCTCACCACCGGGAGGGATTCAGTACTTC
15 TRBJ2-2 NA TRBV19 NA CASTDLIRGAGELFF TGTGCCAGTACCGACTTGATCAGGGGAGCCGGGGAGCTGTTTTTT
13 TRBJ2-7 TRBD1 TRBV12-3/TRBV12-4 NA CASSLVGQGEQYF TGTGCCAGCAGTTTAGTAGGACAGGGCGAGCAGTACTTC
18 TRBJ2-2 TRBD1 TRBV4-2 NA CASSQTVTGAINTGELFF TGTGCCAGCAGCCAAACGGTTACAGGGGCCATTAACACCGGGGAGCTGTTTTTT
14 TRBJ1-2 NA TRBV3-1/TRBV3-2 NA CASSDTTSFYGYTF TGTGCCAGCAGTGACACGACATCTTTCTATGGCTACACCTTC
13 TRBJ1-1 NA TRBV6-1 NA CASSEARRTEAFF TGTGCCAGCAGTGAAGCGCGGCGGACTGAAGCTTTCTTT
13 TRBJ1-2 NA TRBV30 few CAWKVPGVGGYTF TGTGCCTGGAAGGTGCCAGGGGTAGGAGGCTACACCTTC
16 TRBJ1-6 NA TRBV5-4 once CASSLEGQGNNSPLHF TGTGCCAGCAGCTTGGAGGGGCAGGGCAATAATTCACCCCTCCACTTT
14 TRBJ2-5 TRBD1 TRBV2 NA CASSGRTGAETQYF TGTGCCAGCAGTGGGAGAACAGGGGCAGAGACCCAGTACTTC
16 TRBJ2-2 TRBD1 TRBV6-2/TRBV6-3 NA CASSDPGTGRHGELFF TGTGCCAGCAGTGACCCCGGGACAGGGAGGCACGGGGAGCTGTTTTTT
16 TRBJ2-1 NA TRBV3-1/TRBV3-2 NA CASSPSQGSGNNEQFF TGTGCCAGCAGCCCGTCCCAGGGTAGCGGCAACAATGAGCAGTTCTTC
15 TRBJ1-1 TRBD1 TRBV28 NA CASSPLTGSNTEAFF TGTGCCAGCAGTCCATTGACAGGGTCGAACACTGAAGCTTTCTTT
15 TRBJ1-3 TRBD1 TRBV28 NA CASSSRDSPGNTIYF TGTGCCAGCAGTTCCCGGGACAGTCCTGGAAACACCATATATTTT
15 TRBJ2-1 NA TRBV3-1/TRBV3-2 NA CASSPGTPSYNEQFF TGTGCCAGCAGCCCTGGGACTCCCTCCTACAATGAGCAGTTCTTC
15 TRBJ2-1 TRBD2 TRBV9 NA CASSKGGLAGNEQFF TGTGCCAGCAGCAAAGGGGGACTAGCGGGTAATGAGCAGTTCTTC
15 TRBJ2-6 NA TRBV5-1 NA CASSQALSGANVLTF TGCGCCAGCAGCCAGGCCCTCTCTGGGGCCAACGTCCTGACTTTC
14 TRBJ1-1 TRBD1 TRBV6-6 NA CASRTGQGTTEAFF TGTGCCAGCAGGACCGGACAGGGGACCACTGAAGCTTTCTTT
20 TRBJ1-6 NA TRBV4-1 NA CASRGSRQGNSDRYNSPLHF TGCGCCAGCAGGGGTTCTCGCCAGGGTAATTCGGATCGGTATAATTCACCCCTCCACTTT
14 TRBJ1-2 TRBD1 TRBV29-1 NA CSVVPGTANYGYTF TGCAGCGTTGTCCCCGGGACAGCTAACTATGGCTACACCTTC
11 TRBJ1-6 NA TRBV4-3 NA CAPGWSSPLHF TGCGCCCCGGGTTGGAGCTCACCCCTCCACTTT
11 TRBJ2-3 NA TRBV2 NA CASSSLDTQYF TGTGCCAGCAGTTCCTTGGATACGCAGTATTTT
15 TRBJ2-7 TRBD2 TRBV7-2 NA CASSAGAGGAYEQYF TGTGCCAGCAGCGCCGGGGCGGGAGGGGCCTACGAGCAGTACTTC